The 25 T cell receptor beta chains below were found in one sample sequenced in a study of vaccination and CD4 T cells after COVID-19. Cultured CD4+ T cells had their DNA profiled by the Oncomine TCR Beta short-read assay. TCRdb processed the PCR reads anew with MiXCR; each CDR3 protein has one entry. The table records over 15,000 distinct CDR3 sequences, around two fifths of them present only once. No antigen is known for these receptors. Treatment specified: 10-day PBMC culture with coronavirus spike peptide pools or control peptides (ViraFEST assay). The specimen was CD4+ T cells from blood, cultured in vitro, collected after SARS-CoV-2 vaccination. The source is a human donor who had recovered from COVID-19.

This clonotype was observed a few times. The V gene is TRBV27, the J gene TRBJ2-3; TRBD2 might be the D (5 bases). The length of the CDR3 is 13 residues. Looked up from germline, CDR1 is MNHEY and CDR2 is SMNVEV (reference sequence). Trimming left V 3 bases short and J 4 bases short, with 8 bases between. The CDR3 loop is CASSFFSADTQYF. Written as DNA, the CDR3 is TGTGCCAGCAGTTTTTTTAGCGCAGATACGCAGTATTTT.

V gene TRBV20-1 combines with J gene TRBJ2-7; the D gene is possibly TRBD2 (6 bases). Trimming left V 1 base short and J 3 bases short, with 22 bases between. The length of the CDR3 is 17 residues. Germline V gene sequence: CDR1 DFQATT, CDR2 SNEGSKA (reference sequence). The CDR3 spells CSARVVGSTVFVYEQYF. Here the CDR3 DNA reads TGCAGTGCTAGAGTGGTCGGGAGTACGGTTTTCGTCTACGAGCAGTACTTC.

The chain uses TRBV18 and TRBJ2-5; 7 positions match TRBD2. Germline V CDR1 and CDR2: KGHSH, LQKENI. V lost 3 bases, J lost 5 bases, and 9 bases stayed unmatched. CDR3 size: 15 residues. CDR3 residues: CASSPRDYWRETQYF. As DNA, the CDR3 is TGTGCCAGCTCACCCCGGGACTATTGGCGGGAGACCCAGTACTTC.

This clonotype was observed a handful of times. The rearrangement joins TRBV7-2 to TRBJ1-5; D is undetermined. The V gene's germline CDR1 is SGHTA and CDR2 FQGNSA. The CDR3 contains 12 residues. V was trimmed by 5 bases and J by 7 bases, leaving 9 bases between them. In DNA form, the CDR3 reads TGTGCCAGCAGCCACCCTGGCCAGCCCCAGCATTTT. It yields the protein CASSHPGQPQHF.

This chain links TRBV14 with TRBJ2-7, with TRBD2 identical over 7 bases. Per germline, CDR1 SGHDN and CDR2 FVKESK. Losses at the gene ends were 0 bases for V and 0 bases for J; bases not matched to a gene: 5. CDR3 size: 16 residues. CDR3 protein: CASSQDIRTSSYEQYF. In DNA form, the CDR3 reads TGTGCCAGCAGCCAAGATATCAGGACTAGCTCCTACGAGCAGTACTTC.

V is TRBV7-2 and J is TRBJ2-5; no clear D gene. The CDR3 has 15 amino acids. The germline gives CDR1 SGHTA, CDR2 FQGNSA. Trimming cost V 5 bases and J 4 bases, with 17 bases left between them. CDR3 sequence reads: CASSPAGYPPETQYF. In nucleotides, the CDR3 is TGTGCCAGCAGCCCCGCCGGGTACCCACCAGAGACCCAGTACTTC.

This chain connects TRBV11-3 to TRBJ2-7, with TRBD1 matching 8 bases. CDR1 and CDR2 (germline): SGHNT, YENEEA. The CDR3 has 16 amino acids. J gave up 4 bases and V 6 bases, and 14 bases lay outside the gene matches. CDR3 bases: TGTGCCAGCAGTCACCGGGACAGGACCCCGGGATACGAGCAGTACTTC. Translation: CASSHRDRTPGYEQYF.

This clonotype was counted only a few times. The rearrangement links TRBV29-1 to TRBJ1-1, with 7 positions matching TRBD1. The CDR3 is made up of 13 amino acids. Germline-derived CDR1 and CDR2 are SQVTM and ANQGSEA. Losses at the gene ends were 7 bases for V and 0 bases for J; bases not matched to a gene: 5. CDR3 region: CSGQGQMNTEAFF. The CDR3 coding sequence is TGCAGCGGGCAGGGACAGATGAACACTGAAGCTTTCTTT.

This clonotype showed up just a few times. The chain is built from TRBV21-1 and TRBJ2-2; TRBD1 reflects the table's D call only, with no check against the DNA. TRBV21-1 is given as a pseudogene. The CDR3 spans 20 residues. The CDR3 region has the DNA TGTGCCAGCACCATGACGGAGGGGGCGGGTGGCCAGCGGAACACCGGGGAGCTGTTTTTT. It codes for CASTMTEGAGGQRNTGELFF.

The chain joins TRBV10-3 to TRBJ2-2; D is uncertain. Germline lookup yields CDR1 ENHRY and CDR2 SYGVKD. The CDR3 is 14 residues long. The V end lost 11 bases, the J end lost 4 bases, and 17 bases lay between the germline ends. CDR3 amino acids: CAAQPEPVTGELFF. Written as DNA, the CDR3 is TGTGCCGCCCAGCCGGAGCCAGTCACCGGGGAGCTGTTTTTT.

The rearrangement joins TRBV2 to TRBJ2-3, with 8 bases matching TRBD2. CDR3 size: 16 residues. Germline-derived CDR1 and CDR2 are SNHLY and FYNNEI. V shed 4 bases, J shed 0 bases, and the junction held 6 bases outside the gene matches. The CDR3, as DNA: TGTGCCAGCAGTGGGAGCGGGGGCACTAGCACAGATACGCAGTATTTT. It codes for CASSGSGGTSTDTQYF.

This chain connects TRBV2 to TRBJ2-3, with 11 bases that match TRBD2. Losses at the gene ends were 4 bases for V and 4 bases for J; bases not matched to a gene: 4. CDR3 length equals 15 residues. CDR1 and CDR2 (germline): SNHLY, FYNNEI. The CDR3 coding sequence is TGTGCCAGCAGTGGACTAGCGGGATCGGCAGATACGCAGTATTTT. It translates to CASSGLAGSADTQYF.

This clonotype was counted only a few times. The chain has TRBV20-1 and TRBJ2-1, with 8 nucleotides matching TRBD2. CDR1 and CDR2 (germline): DFQATT, SNEGSKA (reference sequence). The trim removed 5 bases at V and 1 base at J, leaving 7 bases unmatched. This CDR3 contains 15 residues. CDR3 sequence (DNA): TGCAGTGCTCCTCCGGGACTAGAGTCCTACAATGAGCAGTTCTTC. Amino acid sequence: CSAPPGLESYNEQFF.

CDR3 DNA: TGCAGTGCTACGAGTAGGAATCAGCCCCAGCATTTT. Amino acids: CSATSRNQPQHF. The V and J genes are TRBV20-1 and TRBJ1-5; D gene uncertain. V was cut by 4 bases and J by 4 bases, with 8 bases left in between. The length of the CDR3 is 12 residues. The germline CDR1 and CDR2 sequences are DFQATT and SNEGSKA (reference sequence).

This clonotype was recorded a few times. V is TRBV6-1 and J is TRBJ1-3; the match to TRBD1 covers 8 bases. J lost 0 bases, V lost 7 bases, and 5 bases had no gene match. CDR3 length: 15 residues. The V gene's germline CDR1 is MNHNS and CDR2 SASEGT. CDR3 loop: CASNGQGSSGNTIYF. The DNA for the CDR3 is TGTGCCAGCAATGGACAGGGTTCCTCTGGAAACACCATATATTTT.

The chain has TRBV9 and TRBJ2-5, with D possibly being TRBD2 (5 bases). The CDR3 has 15 residues. Germline V gene data show CDR1 as SGDLS and CDR2 as YYNGEE. V dropped 0 bases and J dropped 1 base, with 10 bases sitting between them. The DNA of the CDR3 is TGTGCCAGCAGCGTAGGGGGTGGGAGCCAAGAGACCCAGTACTTC. Translation gives CASSVGGGSQETQYF.

This clonotype was counted a few times. The rearrangement uses TRBV6-1 and TRBJ2-7, with a possible D match to TRBD2 (6 bases). The CDR3 spans 15 residues. The V gene lost 6 bases and the J gene lost 2 bases, with 17 bases spanning the gap. Germline CDR1 and CDR2: MNHNS and SASEGT. This chain's CDR3 is CASSLSSEYTYEQYF. The CDR3 coding sequence is TGTGCCAGCAGCCTATCTAGCGAATATACCTACGAGCAGTACTTC.

This clonotype is medium-sized by share. The chain recombines TRBV6-1 with TRBJ2-7, with 9 bases matching TRBD1. Germline CDR1 MNHNS, CDR2 SASEGT. The CDR3 runs to 13 residues. V lost 9 bases and J lost 1; bases outside the gene matches: 4. CDR3 nucleotide sequence: TGTGCCAGTGGGACAGGGCGATCCTACGAGCAGTACTTC. Translated: CASGTGRSYEQYF.

This clonotype qualifies as medium-sized. The J gene is TRBJ1-1, the V gene TRBV4-1; 8 bases are a match to TRBD1. The CDR3 covers 15 residues. Germline CDR1 MGHRA, CDR2 YSYEKL. With V trimmed by 4 bases and J by 1 base, 5 bases remained unmatched. The CDR3 region has the DNA TGCGCCAGCAGCCCAAGAGGACAGGGGAACACTGAAGCTTTCTTT. This gives the protein CASSPRGQGNTEAFF.

V is TRBV20-1 and J is TRBJ2-1, with D unclear. CDR1 and CDR2 (germline): DFQATT, SNEGSKA (reference sequence). CDR3 size: 14 residues. Trimming left V 0 bases short and J 3 bases short, with 9 bases between. The CDR3 coding sequence is TGCAGTGCTAGAGACCCTTACGACTACAATGAGCAGTTCTTC. It specifies CSARDPYDYNEQFF.

This chain joins TRBV20-1 and TRBJ2-5; TRBD1 is a possible D gene (6 bases). Germline values: CDR1 DFQATT, CDR2 SNEGSKA (reference sequence). The CDR3 contains 14 residues. Trimming took off 0 bases at V and 4 bases at J, with 12 bases between the two ends. CDR3 nucleotide sequence: TGCAGTGCTAGAGATCTCGCAGGGGCAGAGACCCAGTACTTC. Translated: CSARDLAGAETQYF.

This sequence joins TRBV18 and TRBJ1-2; D is unresolved. The CDR3 sequence is 13 residues long. Trimming pared 2 bases from V and 6 bases from J, leaving 10 bases between. Germline V lookup: CDR1 KGHSH, CDR2 LQKENI. The CDR3 DNA sequence: TGTGCCAGCTCACCATCCAGAGAGAATGGCTACACCTTC. As protein: CASSPSRENGYTF.

CDR3 loop: CSARVQETQYF. CDR3 nucleotide sequence: TGCAGTGCTAGAGTTCAAGAGACCCAGTACTTC. The chain combines TRBV20-1 with TRBJ2-5; no clear D. The germline gives CDR1 DFQATT, CDR2 SNEGSKA (reference sequence). The V gene lost 1 base and the J gene lost 2 bases, with 2 bases spanning the gap. CDR3 length: 11 amino acids.

This chain uses TRBV20-1 with TRBJ1-1; D is ambiguous. Trimming took off 1 base at V and 1 base at J, with 13 bases between the two ends. Germline assignment: CDR1 DFQATT and CDR2 SNEGSKA (reference sequence). This CDR3 has 15 residues. CDR3 protein: CSARAAGHANTEAFF. CDR3 DNA: TGCAGTGCTAGAGCAGCCGGGCATGCGAACACTGAAGCTTTCTTT.

The chain employs TRBV9 and TRBJ2-4, with TRBD2 matching 7 bases. The CDR3 sequence is 16 residues long. The germline V gene encodes CDR1 SGDLS and CDR2 YYNGEE. V trimming: 4 bases; J trimming: 9 bases; junction bases outside the gene matches: 16. CDR3 bases: TGTGCCAGCAGCTCATCTGAGGGGAGGGTTCATGGCATTCAGTACTTC. The encoded protein is CASSSSEGRVHGIQYF.